One sample yielded the 14 T cell receptor beta chains listed below, sequenced in a study of blood T cells in healthy people across ages (dated by TCRdb to about 2015). Library prep was done by 5' RACE. Sequenced using an Illumina HiSeq 2500. The second PCR ran for about 6 to 11 cycles and used a J-beta primer mix along with a sample-barcoded 5' primer. The public reads were run again by TCRdb, first through fastp at Q25 and then through MiXCR, and only productive beta chains were kept. Entries that share a CDR3 protein sequence are merged under the most common genes and DNA. This sample is represented by approximately 600,000 distinct CDR3 sequences; approximately 50% of them were singletons. The top ten constitute 30% to 45% of the sample. What was sequenced was blood. Every receptor here comes from a man in his fifties or sixties in good health.

This clonotype has a count of ten or more. The rearrangement joins TRBV4-2 to TRBJ1-5, with D maybe TRBD1 (5 bases). CDR3 length: 15 residues. Trimming took 2 bases from V and 7 from J, leaving 15 bases between them. Germline-derived CDR1 and CDR2 are LGHNA and YNFKEQ. Written as DNA, the CDR3 is TGTGCCAGCAGCCAAAAAGCCGACCAGGGACAGCCCCAGCATTTT. Translated: CASSQKADQGQPQHF.

The gene calls are TRBV12-3 or TRBV12-4 and TRBJ2-3; D call uncertain. The CDR3 length is 15 residues. Trimming shortened V by 5 bases and J by 2 bases, and 14 bases separated the two germline ends. The CDR3, as DNA: TGTGCCAGCAGTATGGGAAGAGCGATCACAGATACGCAGTATTTT. It codes for CASSMGRAITDTQYF.

The chain joins TRBV7-2 to TRBJ2-1; 13 nucleotides agree with TRBD2. This CDR3 is built from 15 residues. In germline, CDR1 is SGHTA, CDR2 FQGNSA. Losses at the gene ends were 5 bases for V and 8 bases for J; bases not matched to a gene: 6. In nucleotides, the CDR3 is TGTGCCAGCAGCAAACTAGCGGGGGGGCCCTATGAGCAGTTCTTC. This encodes CASSKLAGGPYEQFF.

This rearrangement joins TRBV7-2 to TRBJ2-1; D gene unclear. In germline, CDR1 is SGHTA, CDR2 FQGNSA. V was trimmed by 1 base and J by 4 bases, leaving 11 bases between them. The CDR3 covers 15 residues. The CDR3 nucleotides are TGTGCCAGCAGCTTAGGCCCGGGCAATTACAATGAGCAGTTCTTC. This gives the protein CASSLGPGNYNEQFF.

This clonotype turned up a few times. J is TRBJ1-5 and V is TRBV5-1; 11 nucleotides align to TRBD1. This CDR3 contains 16 residues. J lost 6 bases, V lost 0 bases, and 5 bases had no gene match. Germline CDR1 reads SGHRS; CDR2 reads YFSETQ. In DNA, the CDR3 is TGCGCCAGCAGCTTGGGGACAGGGGGCGCGAGTCAGCCCCAGCATTTT. This encodes CASSLGTGGASQPQHF.

This clonotype has a handful of counts. The CDR3 spells CASSYLSNYGYTF. The CDR3 DNA reads TGTGCCAGCAGTTACTTGTCTAACTATGGCTACACCTTC. This chain joins TRBV6-2 or TRBV6-3 and TRBJ1-2; D is ambiguous. The length of the CDR3 is 13 residues. Germline V gives CDR1 MNHEY, CDR2 SVGEGT. V was pared by 1 base and J by 0 bases, with 3 bases between.

The chain couples TRBV6-6 to TRBJ2-1, with D unresolved. The CDR3 length is 16 residues. Germline CDR1 is MNHNY and CDR2 is SVGAGI (reference sequence). Trimming shortened V by 6 bases and J by 3 bases, and 18 bases separated the two germline ends. The CDR3, as DNA: TGTGCCAGCAGGGGAAGGGCCACGGCCATCTACAATGAGCAGTTCTTC. Protein: CASRGRATAIYNEQFF.

The chain carries TRBV2 and TRBJ1-5; tentative D call: TRBD1 (6 bases). Trimming took off 6 bases at V and 7 bases at J, with 13 bases between the two ends. The CDR3 runs 13 residues. Per germline, CDR1 SNHLY and CDR2 FYNNEI. The CDR3 nucleotides are TGTGCCAGCAGGGCAACAGGGTACCAGCCCCAGCATTTT. Translated, it gives CASRATGYQPQHF.

The chain is built from TRBV25-1 and TRBJ2-1; D is ambiguous. CDR1 MGHDK and CDR2 SYGVNS come from the germline V gene. V was cut by 7 bases and J by 0 bases, with 10 bases left in between. The CDR3 spans 14 residues. Here the CDR3 reads CASIPASSYNEQFF. DNA of the CDR3: TGTGCCAGCATTCCCGCCAGCTCCTACAATGAGCAGTTCTTC.

The J gene is TRBJ2-5, the V gene TRBV6-5; possible D gene TRBD1, 6 bases. V lost 0 bases, J lost 11 bases, and 22 bases lay in between. The CDR3 runs 16 residues. The germline V gene has CDR1 MNHEY and CDR2 SVGAGI. CDR3 sequence: CASSYSGLSLRTEQYF. Written as DNA, the CDR3 is TGTGCCAGCAGTTACTCGGGTCTATCCCTTAGGACAGAGCAGTACTTC.

V usage is TRBV6-1 and J usage is TRBJ2-1; 9 bases are shared with TRBD2. This CDR3 has 15 amino acids. V shed 4 bases, J shed 8 bases, and the junction held 9 bases outside the gene matches. The V gene's germline CDR1 is MNHNS and CDR2 SASEGT. This CDR3 reads CASSGGGGGIYEQFF. CDR3 nucleotide sequence: TGTGCCAGCAGTGGAGGCGGGGGGGGCATCTATGAGCAGTTCTTC.

The J gene is TRBJ2-5, the V gene TRBV28, with 11 bases matching TRBD2. Germline CDR1 MDHEN, CDR2 SYDVKM. CDR3 length: 16 amino acids. Losses at the gene ends were 3 bases for V and 4 bases for J; bases not matched to a gene: 7. CDR3 in DNA: TGTGCCAGCAGTTTTCCTAGCGGGGGGCAGTCAGAGACCCAGTACTTC. The encoded protein is CASSFPSGGQSETQYF.

The chain employs TRBV20-1 and TRBJ1-4; possibly TRBD1 for D (5 bases). The CDR3 sequence is 13 residues long. V lost 2 bases to trimming and J lost 8 bases, with 12 bases between them. Germline-derived CDR1 and CDR2 are DFQATT and SNEGSKA (reference sequence). The CDR3 sequence: CSARRRGGEKLFF. The CDR3, as DNA: TGCAGTGCTAGAAGAAGGGGTGGCGAAAAACTGTTTTTT.

This clonotype was detected a few times. The chain joins TRBV24-1 to TRBJ2-1; D not certain. The V and J ends lost 5 bases and 7 bases respectively, with 5 bases between them. Germline lookup yields CDR1 KGHDR and CDR2 SFDVKD. The CDR3 consists of 11 residues. The CDR3 protein is CATSVRNEQFF. Written as DNA, the CDR3 is TGTGCCACCAGTGTGAGGAATGAGCAGTTCTTC.